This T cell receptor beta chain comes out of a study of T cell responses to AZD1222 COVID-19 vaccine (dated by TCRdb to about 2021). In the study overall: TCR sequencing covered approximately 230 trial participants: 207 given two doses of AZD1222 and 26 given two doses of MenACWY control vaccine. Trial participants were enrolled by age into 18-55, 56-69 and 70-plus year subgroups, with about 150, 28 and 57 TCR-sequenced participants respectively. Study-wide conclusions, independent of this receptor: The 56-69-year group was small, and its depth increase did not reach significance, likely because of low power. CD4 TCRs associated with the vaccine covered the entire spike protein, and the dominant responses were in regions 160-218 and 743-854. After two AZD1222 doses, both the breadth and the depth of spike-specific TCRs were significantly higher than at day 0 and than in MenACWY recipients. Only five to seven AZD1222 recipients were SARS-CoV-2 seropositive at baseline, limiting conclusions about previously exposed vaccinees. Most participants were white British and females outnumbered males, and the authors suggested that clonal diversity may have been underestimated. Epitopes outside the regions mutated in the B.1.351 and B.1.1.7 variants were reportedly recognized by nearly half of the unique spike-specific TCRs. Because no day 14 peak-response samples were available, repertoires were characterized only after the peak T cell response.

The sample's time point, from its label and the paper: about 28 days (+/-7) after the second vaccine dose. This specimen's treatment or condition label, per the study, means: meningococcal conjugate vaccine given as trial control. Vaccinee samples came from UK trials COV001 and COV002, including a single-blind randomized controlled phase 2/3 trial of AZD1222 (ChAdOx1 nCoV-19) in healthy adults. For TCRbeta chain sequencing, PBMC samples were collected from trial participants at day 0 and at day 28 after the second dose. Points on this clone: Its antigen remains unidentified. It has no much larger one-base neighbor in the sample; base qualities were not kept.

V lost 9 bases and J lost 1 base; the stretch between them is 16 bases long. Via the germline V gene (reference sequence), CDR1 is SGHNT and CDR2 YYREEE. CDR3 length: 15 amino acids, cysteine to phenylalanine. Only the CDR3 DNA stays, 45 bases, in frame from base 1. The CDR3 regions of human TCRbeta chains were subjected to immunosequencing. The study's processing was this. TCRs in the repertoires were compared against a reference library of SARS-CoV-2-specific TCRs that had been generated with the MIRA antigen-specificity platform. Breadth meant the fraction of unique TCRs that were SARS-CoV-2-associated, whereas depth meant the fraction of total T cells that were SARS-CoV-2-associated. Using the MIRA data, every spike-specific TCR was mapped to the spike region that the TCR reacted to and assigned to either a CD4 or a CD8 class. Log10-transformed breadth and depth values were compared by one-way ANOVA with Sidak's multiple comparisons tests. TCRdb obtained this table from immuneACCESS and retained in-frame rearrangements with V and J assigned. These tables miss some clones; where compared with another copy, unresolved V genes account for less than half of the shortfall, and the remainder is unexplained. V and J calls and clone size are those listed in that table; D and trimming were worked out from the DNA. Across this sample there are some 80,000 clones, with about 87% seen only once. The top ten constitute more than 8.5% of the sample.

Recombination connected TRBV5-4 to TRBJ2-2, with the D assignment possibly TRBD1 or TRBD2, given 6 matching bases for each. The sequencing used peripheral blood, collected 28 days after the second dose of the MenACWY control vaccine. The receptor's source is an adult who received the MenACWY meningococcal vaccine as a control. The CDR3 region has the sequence CATPVGGENTGELFF. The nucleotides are TGTGCCACCCCGGTGGGGGGCGAGAACACCGGGGAGCTGTTTTTT. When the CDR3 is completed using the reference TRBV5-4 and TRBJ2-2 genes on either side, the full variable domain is ETGVTQSPTHLIKTRGQQVTLRCSSQSGHNTVSWYQQALGQGPQFIFQYYREEENGRGNFPPRFSGLQFPNYSSELNVNALELDDSALYLCATPVGGENTGELFFGEGSRLTVL.